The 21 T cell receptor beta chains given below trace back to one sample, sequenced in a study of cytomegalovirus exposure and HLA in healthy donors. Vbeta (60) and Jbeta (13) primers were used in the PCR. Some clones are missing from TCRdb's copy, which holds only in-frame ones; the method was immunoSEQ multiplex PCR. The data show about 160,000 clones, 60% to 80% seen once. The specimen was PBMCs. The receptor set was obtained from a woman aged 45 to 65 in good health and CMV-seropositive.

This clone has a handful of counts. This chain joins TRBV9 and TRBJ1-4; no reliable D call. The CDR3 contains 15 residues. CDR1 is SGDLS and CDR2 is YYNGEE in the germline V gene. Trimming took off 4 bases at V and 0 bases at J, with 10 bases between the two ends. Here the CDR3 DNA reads TGTGCCAGCAGCCCCGGTCCTGCAACTAATGAAAAACTGTTTTTT. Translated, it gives CASSPGPATNEKLFF.

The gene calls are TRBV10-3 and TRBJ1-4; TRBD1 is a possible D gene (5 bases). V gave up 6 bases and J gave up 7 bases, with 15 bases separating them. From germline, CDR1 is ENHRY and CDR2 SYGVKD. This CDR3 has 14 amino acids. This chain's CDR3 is CAIRAGRAGEKLFF. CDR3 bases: TGTGCCATCAGGGCAGGGAGGGCGGGTGAAAAACTGTTTTTT.

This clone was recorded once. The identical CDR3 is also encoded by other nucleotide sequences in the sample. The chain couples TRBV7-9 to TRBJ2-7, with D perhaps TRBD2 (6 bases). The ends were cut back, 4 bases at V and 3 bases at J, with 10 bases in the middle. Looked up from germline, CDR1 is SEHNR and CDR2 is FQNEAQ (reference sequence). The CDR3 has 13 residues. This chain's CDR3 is CASSSRERYEQYF. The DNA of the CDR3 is TGTGCCAGCAGCTCACGGGAGCGCTACGAGCAGTACTTC. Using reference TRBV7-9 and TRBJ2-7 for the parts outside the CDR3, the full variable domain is DTGVSQNPRHKITKRGQNVTFRCDPISEHNRLYWYRQTLGQGPEFLTYFQNEAQLEKSRLLSDRFSAERPKGSFSTLEIQRTEQGDSAMYLCASSSRERYEQYFGPGTRLTVT.

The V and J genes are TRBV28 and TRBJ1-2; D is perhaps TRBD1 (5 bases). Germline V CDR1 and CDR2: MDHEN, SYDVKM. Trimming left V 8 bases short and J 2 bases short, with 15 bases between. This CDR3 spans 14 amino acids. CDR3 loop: CASHLQGTNYGYTF. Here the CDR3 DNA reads TGTGCCAGCCACCTCCAGGGAACCAACTATGGCTACACCTTC.

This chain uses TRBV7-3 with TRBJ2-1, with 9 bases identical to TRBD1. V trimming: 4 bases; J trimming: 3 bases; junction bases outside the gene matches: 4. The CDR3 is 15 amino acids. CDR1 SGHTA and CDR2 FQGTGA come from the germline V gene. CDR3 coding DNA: TGTGCCAGCAGCTCCGACAGGGGGTACTACAATGAGCAGTTCTTC. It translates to CASSSDRGYYNEQFF.

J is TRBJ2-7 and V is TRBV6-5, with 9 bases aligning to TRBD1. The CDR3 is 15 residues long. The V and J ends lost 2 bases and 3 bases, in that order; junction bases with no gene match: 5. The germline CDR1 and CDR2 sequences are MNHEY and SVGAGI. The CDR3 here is CASSYGETGGYEQYF. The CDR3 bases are TGTGCCAGCAGTTACGGCGAGACAGGGGGCTACGAGCAGTACTTC.

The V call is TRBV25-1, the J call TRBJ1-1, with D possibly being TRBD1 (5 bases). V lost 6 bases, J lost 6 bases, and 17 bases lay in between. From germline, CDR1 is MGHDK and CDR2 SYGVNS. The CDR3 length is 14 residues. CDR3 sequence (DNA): TGTGCCAGCAGCAAAAGGGGAACGGGCGCTGAAGCTTTCTTT. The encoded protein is CASSKRGTGAEAFF.

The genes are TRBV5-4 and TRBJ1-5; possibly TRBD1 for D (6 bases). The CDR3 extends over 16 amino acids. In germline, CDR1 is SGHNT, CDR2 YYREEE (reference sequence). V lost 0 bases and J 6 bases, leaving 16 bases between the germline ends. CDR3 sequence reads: CASSLGLPGAGQPQHF. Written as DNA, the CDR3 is TGTGCCAGCAGCTTGGGGTTACCAGGGGCGGGTCAGCCCCAGCATTTT.

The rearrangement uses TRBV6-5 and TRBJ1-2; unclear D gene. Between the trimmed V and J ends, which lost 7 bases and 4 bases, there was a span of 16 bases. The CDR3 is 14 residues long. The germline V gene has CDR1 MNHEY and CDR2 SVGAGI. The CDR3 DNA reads TGTGCCAGCACCAGGTTGGAACTCCGCTATGGCTACACCTTC. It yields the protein CASTRLELRYGYTF.

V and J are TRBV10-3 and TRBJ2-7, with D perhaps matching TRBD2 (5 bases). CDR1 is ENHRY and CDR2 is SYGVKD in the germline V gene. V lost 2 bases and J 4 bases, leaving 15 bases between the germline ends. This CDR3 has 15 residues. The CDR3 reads CAISEPRTRGYEQYF. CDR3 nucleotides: TGTGCCATCAGTGAGCCGAGAACTCGGGGTTACGAGCAGTACTTC.

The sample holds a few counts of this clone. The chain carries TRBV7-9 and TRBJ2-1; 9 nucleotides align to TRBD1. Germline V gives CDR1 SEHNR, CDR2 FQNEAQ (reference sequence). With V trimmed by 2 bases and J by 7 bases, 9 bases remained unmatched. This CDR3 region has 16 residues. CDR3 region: CASSLYRDRAGNEQFF. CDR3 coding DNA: TGTGCCAGCAGCTTATATAGGGACAGGGCCGGGAATGAGCAGTTCTTC.

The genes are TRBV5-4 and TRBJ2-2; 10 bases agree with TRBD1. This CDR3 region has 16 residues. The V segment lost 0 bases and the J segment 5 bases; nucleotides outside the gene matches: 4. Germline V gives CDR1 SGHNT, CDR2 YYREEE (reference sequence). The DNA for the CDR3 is TGTGCCAGCAGCTTGGGGGGACAGGGGAGAACCGGGGAGCTGTTTTTT. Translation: CASSLGGQGRTGELFF.

The CDR3 sequence is CASSYSTGGRGYTF. The CDR3 bases are TGTGCCAGCAGTTACTCGACCGGGGGTCGGGGCTACACCTTC. The chain carries TRBV6-6 and TRBJ1-2; maybe TRBD1 (5 bases). The CDR3 is 14 residues long. Per germline, CDR1 MNHNY and CDR2 SVGAGI (reference sequence). The V end lost 0 bases, the J end lost 8 bases, and 13 bases lay between the germline ends.

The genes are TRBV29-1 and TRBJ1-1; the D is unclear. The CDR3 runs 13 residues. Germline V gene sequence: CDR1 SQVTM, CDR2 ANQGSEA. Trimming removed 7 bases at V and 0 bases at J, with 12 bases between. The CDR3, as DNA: TGCAGCGCTTCCGTGTCCCTGAACACTGAAGCTTTCTTT. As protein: CSASVSLNTEAFF. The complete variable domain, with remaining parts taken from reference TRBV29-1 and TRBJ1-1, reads SAVISQKPSRDICQRGTSLTIQCQVDSQVTMMFWYRQQPGQSLTLIATANQGSEATYESGFVIDKFPISRPNLTFSTLTVSNMSPEDSSIYLCSASVSLNTEAFFGQGTRLTVV.

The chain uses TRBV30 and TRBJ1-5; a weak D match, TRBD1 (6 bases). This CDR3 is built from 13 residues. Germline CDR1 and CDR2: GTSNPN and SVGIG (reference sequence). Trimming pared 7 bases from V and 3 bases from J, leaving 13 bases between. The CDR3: CAYKQGPNQPQHF. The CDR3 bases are TGTGCCTACAAACAGGGTCCCAATCAGCCCCAGCATTTT.

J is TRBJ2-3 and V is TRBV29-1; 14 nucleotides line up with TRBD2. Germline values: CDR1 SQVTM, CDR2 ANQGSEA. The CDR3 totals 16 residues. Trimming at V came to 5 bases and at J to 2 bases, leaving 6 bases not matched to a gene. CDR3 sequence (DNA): TGCAGCGTTCGAGGGGGACTAGCGGGGGACACAGATACGCAGTATTTT. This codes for CSVRGGLAGDTDTQYF.

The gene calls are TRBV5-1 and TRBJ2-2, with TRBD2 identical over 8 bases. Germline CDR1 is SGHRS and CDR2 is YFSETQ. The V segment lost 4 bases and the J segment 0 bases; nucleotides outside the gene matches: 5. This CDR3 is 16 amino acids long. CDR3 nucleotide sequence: TGCGCCAGCAGCATAAATAGCGGGGCGAACACCGGGGAGCTGTTTTTT. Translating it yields CASSINSGANTGELFF.

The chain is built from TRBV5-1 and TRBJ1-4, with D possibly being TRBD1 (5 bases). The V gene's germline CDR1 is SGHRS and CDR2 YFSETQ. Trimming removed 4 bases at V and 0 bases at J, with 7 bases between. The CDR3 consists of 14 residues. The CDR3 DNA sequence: TGCGCCAGCAGCACGGGGGCAACTAATGAAAAACTGTTTTTT. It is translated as CASSTGATNEKLFF.

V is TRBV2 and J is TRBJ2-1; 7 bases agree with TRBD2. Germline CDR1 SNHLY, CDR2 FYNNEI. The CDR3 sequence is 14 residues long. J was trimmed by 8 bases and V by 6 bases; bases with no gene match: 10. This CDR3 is CASRARLAGDEQFF. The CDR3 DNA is TGTGCCAGCAGAGCCCGACTAGCAGGCGATGAGCAGTTCTTC. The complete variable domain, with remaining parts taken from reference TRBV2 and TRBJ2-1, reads EPEVTQTPSHQVTQMGQEVILRCVPISNHLYFYWYRQILGQKVEFLVSFYNNEISEKSEIFDDQFSVERPDGSNFTLKIRSTKLEDSAMYFCASRARLAGDEQFFGPGTRLTVL.

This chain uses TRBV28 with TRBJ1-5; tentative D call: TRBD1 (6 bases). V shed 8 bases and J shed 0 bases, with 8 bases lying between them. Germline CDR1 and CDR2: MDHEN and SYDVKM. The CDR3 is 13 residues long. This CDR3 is CASGGFSNQPQHF. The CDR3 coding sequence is TGTGCCAGCGGGGGCTTTAGCAATCAGCCCCAGCATTTT. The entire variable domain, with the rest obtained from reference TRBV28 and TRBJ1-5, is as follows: DVKVTQSSRYLVKRTGEKVFLECVQDMDHENMFWYRQDPGLGLRLIYFSYDVKMKEKGDIPEGYSVSREKKERFSLILESASTNQTSMYLCASGGFSNQPQHFGDGTRLSIL.

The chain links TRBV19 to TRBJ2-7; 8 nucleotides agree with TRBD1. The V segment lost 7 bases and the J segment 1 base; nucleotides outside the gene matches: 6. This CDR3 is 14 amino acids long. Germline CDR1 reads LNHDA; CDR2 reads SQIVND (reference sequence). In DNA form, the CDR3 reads TGTGCCAGTACTAGGGACAGGTTTTCCTACGAGCAGTACTTC. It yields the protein CASTRDRFSYEQYF.